This record covers a single T cell receptor beta chain. The CDR3 runs 16 residues. Germline V gene sequence: CDR1 SGHTA, CDR2 FQGNSA. V was pared by 4 bases and J by 5 bases, with 12 bases of the junction left unmatched. The data are from a study of T cell responses to AZD1222 COVID-19 vaccine. Measured with immunoSEQ multiplex PCR; TCRdb has only the in-frame clones, and not every one. The top ten clones hold 2.8% of a sample with 110,000 to 150,000 clones, about 91% of them seen once. This TCR came from an adult in good health. The rearrangement joins TRBV7-2 to TRBJ1-2; 8 bases are shared with TRBD1. The sample was peripheral blood, taken on day 0 of AZD1222 vaccination. The CDR3 DNA is TGTGCCAGCAGCTCGACTCCGGACAGGGTTGGGTATGGCTACACCTTC. It specifies CASSSTPDRVGYGYTF.